A single T cell receptor beta chain is shown here with its context. Its target is unknown. A second PCR of roughly 7 to 11 cycles used a sample-barcoded 5' primer and a J-beta primer mix. A template-switch adaptor containing 12 random nucleotides labeled each cDNA molecule. A single record per CDR3 protein comes from TCRdb applying MiXCR to the 5' RACE reads. The table lists 1 million or so distinct CDR3 sequences, 35% to 50% of them singletons. The sample belongs to a study of blood T cells in healthy people across ages. Germline CDR1 SNHLY, CDR2 FYNNEI. The V and J ends lost 2 bases and 6 bases, in that order; junction bases with no gene match: 3. This CDR3 has 14 residues. Study-level results: Across samples, TCR beta diversity tracked strongly with naive T cell percentage. Among long-lived donors, naive CD4+ cells were more numerous and diversity higher than in aged donors.

The TCR was taken from a woman in her sixties in good health. Sequenced sample: blood. The chain couples TRBV2 to TRBJ2-1; TRBD2 agrees at 8 bases. In DNA form, the CDR3 reads TGTGCCAGCAGTGAACCGGGAGGGCCCAATGAGCAGTTCTTC. Protein sequence: CASSEPGGPNEQFF.